This T cell receptor (beta chain) is from a study of T cells in Graves' hyperthyroidism and ophthalmopathy. Duration under 3 months, a NOSPECS grade of at least 4, and a Clinical Activity Score of at least 3 characterized the ophthalmopathy patients. Each 10 ml fresh peripheral blood draw supplied the PBMCs. Germline lookup yields CDR1 MDHEN and CDR2 SYDVKM. The length of the CDR3 is 14 residues. Trimming left V 2 bases short and J 8 bases short, with 15 bases between. Amplified regions were TCR beta CDR3 sequences from RNA transcripts. The TCR CDR3 first-round RT-PCR relied on the HTBI primer set. TCRdb independently ran MiXCR on the multiplex PCR reads; one entry per CDR3 protein. The sample consists of about 530,000 distinct CDR3 sequences, 17% of them appearing once. This clonotype has ten or more counts.

The chain is built from TRBV28 and TRBJ1-2, with D possibly matching TRBD1 (5 bases). Source material: blood. The source is a woman between 18 and 30 years old with Graves' ophthalmopathy. The CDR3 protein is CASSLAGKWDGYTF. The CDR3 nucleotides read TGTGCCAGCAGTTTAGCGGGCAAATGGGACGGCTACACCTTC.